The T cell receptor beta chain under discussion was sequenced for a study of T cell responses to AZD1222 COVID-19 vaccine. CDR1 and CDR2 from the germline V gene are SEHNR and FQNEAQ (reference sequence). This CDR3 comprises 13 residues. The V end was cut by 3 bases, the J end by 2 bases, with 8 bases between. As for this clone: Its target is not known.

Only in-frame clones appear in the TCRdb table, and some are missing; sequencing was by immunoSEQ multiplex PCR. This table holds about 140,000 clones, 91% found once. Study results and limitations: Among spike-specific TCRs, nearly half reportedly target unmutated variant regions. Elevations in Spike-specific TCR breadth and depth followed administration of two AZD1222 doses. The donor group comprised mostly white British people and more females; the analysis possibly underestimated clonal diversity.

The J gene is TRBJ2-7, the V gene TRBV7-9; D might be TRBD1 (6 bases). This receptor was obtained from an adult who received the AZD1222 COVID-19 vaccine. Sequenced here: peripheral blood, sampled 28 days after the second AZD1222 dose. CDR3 sequence (DNA): TGTGCCAGCAGCTTGGACAGAACCTACGAGCAGTACTTC. Protein sequence: CASSLDRTYEQYF. Using reference TRBV7-9 and TRBJ2-7 for the parts outside the CDR3, the full variable domain is DTGVSQNPRHKITKRGQNVTFRCDPISEHNRLYWYRQTLGQGPEFLTYFQNEAQLEKSRLLSDRFSAERPKGSFSTLEIQRTEQGDSAMYLCASSLDRTYEQYFGPGTRLTVT.